The clone carrying this T cell receptor beta chain was detected ten times or more. Its cognate antigen is unknown. These data come from a study of T cells in Graves' hyperthyroidism and ophthalmopathy. Whole-study results and caveats: Most expanded thyroid clonotypes above 0.001 also appeared in blood. Ophthalmopathy was model-predicted a median approximately 6.9 months pre-onset.

Amplification targeted TCR beta CDR3 regions from RNA transcripts. The HTBI primer set was used in a first-round RT-PCR of the TCR CDR3. A single record per CDR3 protein comes from TCRdb applying MiXCR to the multiplex PCR reads. Of a few hundred thousand distinct CDR3 sequences in the sample, less than 20% were seen once. Trimming cost V 3 bases and J 1 base; bases outside gene matches: 4. CDR3 length: 15 amino acids. Germline V gene data show CDR1 as ENHRY and CDR2 as SYGVKD. Hyperthyroidism had been newly diagnosed in patients aged 18 to 65, and its duration was under 2 months. Lactation, pregnancy, other autoimmune disease or uncontrolled infection excluded patients.

The V gene is TRBV10-3, the J gene TRBJ1-1; TRBD1 matches 8 bases. Input material: blood. The receptor was isolated from a woman aged 25 to 45 with Graves' hyperthyroidism. CDR3 sequence: CAISETGQENTEAFF. In DNA form, the CDR3 reads TGTGCCATCAGTGAAACGGGACAGGAGAACACTGAAGCTTTCTTT.